This T cell receptor (beta chain) is drawn from a study of cytomegalovirus exposure and HLA in healthy donors. Study context: Of over 350 genotyped donors, 81% grouped in the Caucasian-associated ancestry cluster. Study-wide results and caveats: Later genetic work tied a missense DCLRE1C variant to beta-chain V and J trimming.

The study ran its PCR with 60 Vbeta and 13 Jbeta primers. Clones were sequenced by immunoSEQ multiplex PCR, and TCRdb holds only the in-frame ones, with some missing. Of about 130,000 clones in the sample, roughly 74% were seen once. In regard to this clone: Its cognate antigen is unknown. Other DNA sequences in the sample encode the same CDR3.

Germline CDR1 and CDR2: LNHDA and SQIVND (reference sequence). The CDR3 extends over 12 amino acids. V was cut by 5 bases and J by 4 bases, with 8 bases left in between. The receptor's source is a man aged 40-50 years in good health and CMV-seropositive. The chain recombines TRBV19 with TRBJ1-2, with unresolved D. The source material was PBMCs. In nucleotides, the CDR3 is TGTGCCAGTAGTTTTCGGTCCTATGGCTACACCTTC. Translated: CASSFRSYGYTF.